This TCR beta chain was sequenced during a study of blood T cell repertoires in COVID-19. Per the germline V gene, CDR1 is LGHDT and CDR2 is YNNKEL (reference sequence). The CDR3 covers 12 residues. V gave up 5 bases and J gave up 8 bases, with 9 bases separating them. The table came from immunoSEQ multiplex PCR; TCRdb's copy has only in-frame clones and leaves some out. This table holds fewer than 95,000 clones, roughly 88% found once. The sequenced sample consisted of peripheral blood. The chain is built from TRBV3-1 (or the pseudogene TRBV3-2) and TRBJ1-4; no clear D gene. The sequence derives from a man aged 55 to 69 with acute or convalescent COVID-19. The CDR3 is CASSDKREKLFF. Here the CDR3 DNA reads TGTGCCAGCAGCGATAAACGGGAAAAACTGTTTTTT.